The 8 T cell receptor beta chains presented below share a single source sample, sequenced in a study of blood T cell repertoires in COVID-19. Profiling relied on immunoSEQ multiplex PCR, and the TCRdb table lists in-frame clones only, not all of them. The sample holds 90,000 or so clones, 84% seen once. Sequenced input: peripheral blood. The receptors were gathered from a man aged 60-69 years with acute or convalescent COVID-19.

The rearrangement links TRBV29-1 to TRBJ1-2, with 8 bases aligning to TRBD1. In germline, CDR1 is SQVTM, CDR2 ANQGSEA. This CDR3 region has 13 residues. Trimming cost V 4 bases and J 3 bases; bases outside gene matches: 4. CDR3 region: CSVGQTGDYGYTF. CDR3 DNA: TGCAGCGTTGGACAGACAGGGGACTATGGCTACACCTTC.

The chain employs TRBV5-1 and TRBJ2-2; TRBD2 agrees at 8 bases. The CDR3 sequence is 14 residues long. Germline V gene lookup returns CDR1 SGHRS and CDR2 YFSETQ. V gave up 10 bases and J gave up 2 bases; unmatched junction bases: 7. CDR3 loop: CASGAGENTGELFF. CDR3 nucleotide sequence: TGCGCCTCTGGAGCGGGGGAAAACACCGGGGAGCTGTTTTTT. Full variable domain (rest looked up from reference TRBV5-1 and TRBJ2-2): KAGVTQTPRYLIKTRGQQVTLSCSPISGHRSVSWYQQTPGQGLQFLFEYFSETQRNKGNFPGRFSGRQFSNSRSEMNVSTLELGDSALYLCASGAGENTGELFFGEGSRLTVL.

The table lists this clone with a count of one. The V and J genes are TRBV6-5 and TRBJ1-1; 7 positions match TRBD1. The trim removed 8 bases at V and 6 bases at J, leaving 12 bases unmatched. This CDR3 is built from 14 residues. Per germline, CDR1 MNHEY and CDR2 SVGAGI. DNA for the CDR3: TGTGCCAGCGGTTCAGGGGGTAAGATCTCTGAAGCTTTCTTT. It specifies CASGSGGKISEAFF.

This clone was seen only once. The CDR3 DNA reads TGCGCCAGCAGCTACCGGTTTCGCCCCGGGTACAATGAGCAGTTCTTC. Its translation is CASSYRFRPGYNEQFF. The chain couples TRBV4-3 to TRBJ2-1; D uncertain. Germline V lookup: CDR1 LGHNA, CDR2 YSLEER. The CDR3 is 16 residues long. V lost 5 bases, J lost 4 bases, and 18 bases lay in between.

This sequence joins TRBV4-3 and TRBJ1-6, with D unresolved. The germline V gene encodes CDR1 LGHNA and CDR2 YSLEER. V was clipped by 0 bases and J by 9 bases, with 12 bases between them. This CDR3 spans 15 amino acids. The DNA of the CDR3 is TGCGCCAGCAGCCAAGATGGAGGAACTGGTTCACCCCTCCACTTT. Residues: CASSQDGGTGSPLHF.

The chain employs TRBV9 and TRBJ2-2; TRBD2 matches 14 bases. V shed 3 bases and J 5 bases; nucleotides not matched to a gene: 6. The CDR3 loop spans 17 amino acids. The germline V gene has CDR1 SGDLS and CDR2 YYNGEE. In nucleotides, the CDR3 is TGTGCCAGCAGCGCAGGACTAGCGGGGGGAGTAACCGGGGAGCTGTTTTTT. Translation: CASSAGLAGGVTGELFF.

The chain couples TRBV2 to TRBJ2-1, with TRBD2 matching over 13 bases. V was clipped by 5 bases and J by 8 bases; unmatched bases: 12. CDR1 and CDR2 (germline): SNHLY, FYNNEI. The CDR3 contains 17 residues. The CDR3 region is CASSPLLLAGGPDEQFF. The CDR3 DNA sequence: TGTGCCAGCAGTCCCCTTTTACTAGCGGGGGGGCCTGATGAGCAGTTCTTC.

The chain has TRBV2 and TRBJ1-5, with D possibly matching TRBD1 (5 bases). This CDR3 has 16 amino acids. V lost 0 bases and J 2 bases, leaving 11 bases between the germline ends. Germline CDR1 SNHLY, CDR2 FYNNEI. In DNA, the CDR3 is TGTGCCAGCAGTGAAGCGGCAGGGCATGGCAATCAGCCCCAGCATTTT. It codes for CASSEAAGHGNQPQHF.